The 19 T cell receptor beta chains given below trace back to one sample, sequenced in a study of tissue T cells after allogeneic stem cell transplantation. Assay used: immunoSEQ multiplex PCR; TCRdb lists only in-frame clones, some missing. The table lists approximately 4,500 clones, about 41% of them singletons, with about a sixth in the top ten. Stated time point: mouse harvest day 14 after allogeneic transplant. Tail vein injection delivered 10^7 T-cell-depleted bone marrow cells and 10^6 splenic CD5+ T cells. Sequencing was done on a sample of gut tissue. These receptors all stem from a female BALB/c mouse given C57BL/6 T cells with graft-versus-host disease after an allogeneic hematopoietic cell transplant.

The sample holds a few counts of this clone. Genes here carry mouse names. The CDR3 DNA, read in part, is TGTGCCAGCAGTAAGACTGGGGACTCCTATGAACAGTAC. Translated, it gives CASSKTGDSYEQY. The complete CDR3 reads CASSKTGDSYEQYF. V usage is TRBV4 and J usage is TRBJ2-7; 8 bases align to TRBD2. The CDR3 end falls 1 residue outside the read, so it is completed with the germline J gene. Germline assignment: CDR1 LGHDT and CDR2 YNNKQL (reference sequence). The junction had 4 bases not matched to a gene; V was cut back by 6 bases and J by 0 bases. This CDR3 has 14 residues.

On this clone itself: Any gene name here is a mouse gene name. The read gets to within 1 residue of the CDR3 end, and the germline J gene fills in the rest. The J gene is TRBJ2-7, the V gene TRBV16, with 12 bases aligning to TRBD2. The V segment lost 1 base and the J segment 6 bases; nucleotides outside the gene matches: 4. CDR3 length equals 15 residues. Germline CDR1 reads SGHSA; CDR2 reads FRNQAP. CDR3 loop: CASSLAGTGGIEQYF. Partial CDR3 DNA: TGTGCAAGCAGCTTAGCCGGGACTGGGGGGATTGAACAGTAC. The variable domain in full, with the rest retrieved from reference TRBV16 and TRBJ2-7, is NAGVIQTPRHKVTGKGQEATLWCEPISGHSAVFWYRQTIVQGLEFLTYFRNQAPIDDSGMPKERFSAQMPNQSHSTLKIQSTQPQDSAVYLCASSLAGTGGIEQYFGPGTRLTVL.

To note about this clone: The genes are named according to mouse. The read stops 1 residue short of the end of the CDR3; the missing end is completed from the germline J gene. The chain joins TRBV26 to TRBJ1-4; maybe TRBD1 (5 bases). The germline V and J ends were trimmed by 3 bases and 0 bases, with 8 bases remaining between them. This CDR3 spans 15 amino acids. Germline-derived CDR1 and CDR2 are KGHPV and FQNQEV (reference sequence). The CDR3 loop reads CASSLRQISNERLFF. The CDR3 bases that were read are TGTGCCAGCAGTCTTCGACAGATTTCCAACGAAAGATTATTT.

Only a few counts were recorded for this clone. Mouse germline and gene names are used. The read gets to within 1 residue of the CDR3 end, and the germline J gene fills in the rest. The chain is built from TRBV1 and TRBJ2-7; TRBD2 aligns across 14 bases. In germline, CDR1 is NSQYPW, CDR2 LRSPGD (reference sequence). The length of the CDR3 is 17 residues. V shed 0 bases and J 7 bases; nucleotides not matched to a gene: 8. The CDR3 bases that were read are TGCACCTGCAGTGCAGATCGGGGACTGGGGGGGCGCAGGGAACAGTAC. This codes for CTCSADRGLGGRREQY. The CDR3 reads in full as CTCSADRGLGGRREQYF.

A remark on this clone: Gene names follow the mouse nomenclature. The sequenced fragment ends 1 residue before the CDR3 boundary, so the rest is inferred from the germline J gene. The chain recombines TRBV26 with TRBJ1-1; 7 bases line up with TRBD1. This CDR3 has 14 amino acids. J gave up 1 base and V 4 bases, and 3 bases lay outside the gene matches. The germline V gene encodes CDR1 KGHPV and CDR2 FQNQEV (reference sequence). Here the CDR3 reads CASSRTGGNTEVFF. The DNA read from the CDR3 is TGTGCCAGCAGTCGGACAGGAGGAAACACAGAAGTCTTC.

About this clone itself: These gene names are mouse names. The observed sequence ends 1 residue before the CDR3 terminus, with the missing tail filled in from the germline J gene. The rearrangement uses TRBV12-1 and TRBJ2-5; 11 bases are a match to TRBD1. The trim removed 2 bases at V and 3 bases at J, leaving 3 bases unmatched. There are 15 residues in the CDR3. Looked up from germline, CDR1 is SGHSN and CDR2 is HYEKVE. CDR3 loop: CASSPDRGRQDTQYF. The sequenced part of the CDR3 DNA is TGTGCCAGCTCTCCGGACAGGGGGCGGCAAGACACCCAGTAC.

With regard to this clone: Gene names and germline refer to mouse. The CDR3 end is not reached by the read, which stops 1 residue before it; the germline J gene fills it in. The chain links TRBV16 to TRBJ2-7, with TRBD2 identical over 7 bases. There are 12 residues in the CDR3. Losses at the gene ends were 5 bases for V and 4 bases for J; bases not matched to a gene: 2. CDR1 is SGHSA and CDR2 is FRNQAP in the germline V gene. CDR3 DNA, as far as it was read: TGTGCAAGCAGCCAACTGGGGTATGAACAGTAC. Its translation is CASSQLGYEQY. The CDR3, in full, reads CASSQLGYEQYF.

As concerns this clone: Genes and germline come from the mouse. The read finishes 1 residue shy of the CDR3 end, and the germline J gene is used to complete it. V and J are TRBV13-3 and TRBJ2-4, with D unclear. The germline V gene has CDR1 NNHDY and CDR2 SYVADS. The CDR3 contains 13 residues. V gave up 3 bases and J gave up 1 base, with 6 bases separating them. This CDR3 is CASSAHGQNTLYF. Incomplete CDR3 DNA: TGTGCCAGCAGTGCCCACGGTCAAAACACCTTGTAC.

This clone has just a few counts. The gene names here belong to mouse. The read falls 1 residue short of the CDR3 end, and the missing part is taken from the germline J gene. The V gene is TRBV2, the J gene TRBJ2-5; D is undetermined. The CDR3 runs to 14 residues. Germline CDR1 is LGHNA and CDR2 is YSYQKL. V lost 0 bases and J 0 bases, leaving 4 bases between the germline ends. CDR3 DNA (partial): TGTGCCAGCAGCCAAGATTTTAACCAAGACACCCAGTAC. Translation: CASSQDFNQDTQY. From start to end, the CDR3 is CASSQDFNQDTQYF. Looking up the rest from reference TRBV2 and TRBJ2-5 gives the full variable domain: DPKIIQKPKYLVAVTGSEKILICEQYLGHNAMYWYRQSAKKPLEFMFSYSYQKLMDNQTASSRFQPQSSKKNHLDLQITALKPDDSATYFCASSQDFNQDTQYFGPGTRLLVL.

This clone turned up a few times. Gene names and germline refer to mouse. The read comes to an end 1 residue before the CDR3 does, leaving the germline J gene to fill in the end. This chain links TRBV26 with TRBJ2-5; the D is unclear. The CDR3 loop spans 13 amino acids. Trimming pared 4 bases from V and 2 bases from J, leaving 7 bases between. CDR1 KGHPV and CDR2 FQNQEV come from the germline V gene (reference sequence). The CDR3 is CASSRGIQDTQYF. The CDR3 DNA, read in part, is TGTGCCAGCAGTCGTGGGATCCAAGACACCCAGTAC.

To note about this clone: The germline and genes are mouse ones. The read ends 1 residue early relative to the CDR3; the germline J gene fills the gap. The chain links TRBV13-3 to TRBJ2-3; 8 bases align to TRBD1. The germline gives CDR1 NNHDY, CDR2 SYVADS. J lost 1 base, V lost 5 bases, and 6 bases had no gene match. This CDR3 comprises 15 residues. CDR3 DNA, as far as it was read: TGTGCCAGCAGACACGACAGGGGCGGTGCAGAAACGCTGTAT. Translated: CASRHDRGGAETLY. The CDR3 in full is CASRHDRGGAETLYF.

This clone appeared a few times. The gene names given are mouse names. The CDR3 goes on 1 residue after the read ends, and that part is filled in from the germline J gene. The genes are TRBV19 and TRBJ2-1; TRBD2 matches at 10 bases. The J segment lost 4 bases and the V segment lost 5 bases, leaving 6 bases of the junction unmatched. Germline-derived CDR1 and CDR2 are FNHDT and SITEND (reference sequence). This CDR3 has 15 amino acids. CDR3 bases read: TGTGCCAGCAGACTGGGGGGGGGCAGGTATGCTGAGCAGTTC. Translation: CASRLGGGRYAEQF. The CDR3 reads in full as CASRLGGGRYAEQFF.

This clone is medium-sized (0.01 to 0.1%) in the sample. Here the gene names and germline are mouse. The read terminates 1 residue ahead of where the CDR3 ends, so the germline J gene completes it. The J gene is TRBJ2-4, the V gene TRBV13-1; the D gene is possibly TRBD2 (7 bases). Deletions cut 1 base from V and 0 bases from J, with 9 bases between. CDR1 NSHNY and CDR2 SYGAGN come from the germline V gene. The CDR3 contains 15 residues. CDR3 DNA, as far as it was read: TGTGCCAGCAGTGATAGGGGGGGTAGTCAAAACACCTTGTAC. It is translated as CASSDRGGSQNTLY. The full CDR3 sequence reads CASSDRGGSQNTLYF.

A word on this clone: The gene names given are mouse names. The CDR3 end is not reached by the read, which stops 1 residue before it; the germline J gene fills it in. The chain couples TRBV23 to TRBJ1-4; the table gives TRBD1 as D, unverified against the DNA. CDR1 and CDR2 (germline): KGHTA, FQNQQP. The CDR3 is 13 residues long. Here the CDR3 reads CSSSSGQNERLFF. The covered CDR3 bases are TGCTCCAGCAGTTCGGGACAGAACGAAAGATTATTT.

This clone has a handful of counts. Any gene name here is a mouse gene name. Sequencing ends 1 residue short of the CDR3 end; the germline J gene provides the rest. The chain carries TRBV1 and TRBJ2-7, with a tentative D call TRBD1 (5 bases). The CDR3 runs 12 residues. V lost 3 bases and J 4 bases, leaving 7 bases between the germline ends. Germline assignment: CDR1 NSQYPW and CDR2 LRSPGD (reference sequence). The CDR3 reads CTCSAGHYEQYF. CDR3 bases read: TGCACCTGCAGTGCCGGACATTATGAACAGTAC.

This clone was observed a handful of times. The gene names given are mouse names. CDR3 DNA (partial): TGTGCCAGCAGGCAACTGGGGGAAAACACCTTGTAC. Protein product: CASRQLGENTLY. The whole CDR3 is CASRQLGENTLYF. The chain employs TRBV3 and TRBJ2-4; 8 nucleotides align to TRBD2. The read ends 1 residue before the CDR3 terminus; that terminus is restored from the germline J gene. Trimming removed 6 bases from V and 4 bases from J; junction bases left unmatched: 3. The CDR3 totals 13 residues. From germline, CDR1 is SNHLY and CDR2 FYNGKV (reference sequence).

With respect to this clone: Mouse germline and gene names are used. The read ends 1 residue early relative to the CDR3; the germline J gene fills the gap. J is TRBJ1-5 and V is TRBV19, with D perhaps TRBD1 (6 bases). V lost 9 bases and J 4 bases, leaving 11 bases between the germline ends. Germline V CDR1 and CDR2: FNHDT, SITEND (reference sequence). This CDR3 spans 12 amino acids. The chain's CDR3 is CAIQGRNQAPLF. Incomplete CDR3 DNA: TGTGCCATACAGGGTAGGAACCAGGCTCCGCTT.

As concerns this clone: Mouse germline and gene names are used. The observed sequence ends 1 residue before the CDR3 terminus, with the missing tail filled in from the germline J gene. The V gene is TRBV26, the J gene TRBJ1-1; tentative D call: TRBD1 (5 bases). The CDR3 extends over 15 amino acids. V lost 0 bases and J lost 3, with 11 bases in between. Germline V gene sequence: CDR1 KGHPV, CDR2 FQNQEV (reference sequence). CDR3 amino acids: CASSLSGGRDTEVFF. The CDR3 bases that were read are TGTGCCAGCAGTCTGTCGGGGGGGAGGGACACAGAAGTCTTC.

Details on this clone: The germline and genes are mouse ones. The CDR3 is cut off 1 residue early in the read; its end comes from the germline J gene. This chain links TRBV16 with TRBJ1-1; D is unclear. Germline CDR1 and CDR2: SGHSA and FRNQAP. The V and J ends lost 0 bases and 0 bases respectively, with 2 bases between them. The CDR3 is made up of 13 amino acids. CDR3 DNA, as far as it was read: TGTGCAAGCAGCTTAGAAACAAACACAGAAGTCTTC. This encodes CASSLETNTEVF. The CDR3 in its entirety is CASSLETNTEVFF.